This T cell receptor beta chain was recovered during a study of blood T cell repertoires in COVID-19. Overall study: Italy, Spain and the United States were the sources of the convalescent and acute COVID-19 samples.

In the study's own analysis: The authors estimated nucleated cell counts from reference gene primer amplification. The repertoire was sequenced with immunoSEQ multiplex PCR; TCRdb's copy has only in-frame clones and lacks some. V and J calls plus clone size are reproduced from that table; the DNA served to infer D and trimming. Altogether around 83,000 clones are present, 70% to 90% being singletons, with the ten largest covering less than 35%. V was pared by 3 bases and J by 7 bases, with 2 bases of the junction left unmatched. Germline CDR1 is KGHSH and CDR2 is LQKENI. This CDR3 has 13 amino acids.

The clonotype was recovered from a man in his fifties or sixties with active or convalescent COVID-19. The sequenced material came from peripheral blood. V gene TRBV18 combines with J gene TRBJ1-2; the match to TRBD1 covers 10 bases. CDR3 sequence (DNA): TGTGCCAGCTCACCCGGGACAGGGGTTGGCTACACCTTC. The encoded protein is CASSPGTGVGYTF.